These 3 T cell receptor beta chains originate from one sample sequenced in a study of cytomegalovirus exposure and HLA in healthy donors. The PCR ran on 60 Vbeta and 13 Jbeta primers. TCRdb's table, derived via immunoSEQ multiplex PCR, lists solely in-frame clones and lacks some. The sample has 130,000 to 150,000 clones, 70% to 85% seen once. Sequencing used PBMCs. All receptors come from an older woman in good health and CMV-seropositive.

This clone was seen just once. Germline is not matched at one junction end, which may reflect a read error. This chain uses TRBV7-7 with TRBJ2-3; D gene unclear. In germline, CDR1 is SSHAT, CDR2 FNYEAQ (reference sequence). The CDR3 extends over 13 amino acids. CDR3: CASSLANTDTQYF. The CDR3 bases are TGTGCTAGCAGCTTAGCCAACACAGATACGCAGTATTTT.

V and J are TRBV7-6 and TRBJ2-4, with TRBD1 matching 8 bases. The ends lost 4 bases at V and 3 bases at J; junction bases unmatched: 14. There are 18 residues in the CDR3. Germline CDR1 reads SGHVS; CDR2 reads FNYEAQ. The CDR3 here is CASSSTGALEMGKNIQYF. CDR3 DNA: TGTGCCAGCAGCTCGACAGGGGCCTTAGAAATGGGCAAAAACATTCAGTACTTC.

V and J are TRBV27 and TRBJ2-1, with TRBD2 matching over 12 bases. Germline V gives CDR1 MNHEY, CDR2 SMNVEV (reference sequence). The CDR3 spans 16 residues. V lost 3 bases to trimming and J lost 4 bases; unmatched junction nucleotides: 4. As DNA, the CDR3 is TGTGCCAGCAGTTTTTCCGGGACTAGCGGGTACAATGAGCAGTTCTTC. It translates to CASSFSGTSGYNEQFF.